This passage covers 4 T cell receptor beta chains from one sample sequenced in a study of blood T cells in healthy people across ages. A sample-barcoded 5' primer and a J-beta primer mix were used in a second PCR of about 6 to 12 cycles. TCRdb re-derived calls from the 5' RACE reads in MiXCR, one entry per CDR3 protein. The data show around 600,000 distinct CDR3 sequences, 40% to 50% seen once. The sequencing input was blood. Receptor source: a man aged 80 or over in good health.

The CDR3 DNA sequence: TGTGCCAGCAGCTTAGAAAGCGCGGGAGGCTATACGCAGTATTTT. Amino acid sequence: CASSLESAGGYTQYF. The V call is TRBV7-2, the J call TRBJ2-3; 8 bases map to TRBD2. This CDR3 comprises 15 residues. Germline lookup yields CDR1 SGHTA and CDR2 FQGNSA. J was trimmed by 7 bases and V by 1 base; bases with no gene match: 7.

The chain links TRBV6-6 to TRBJ1-4; 9 nucleotides agree with TRBD1. CDR3 length: 15 residues. Germline V gene sequence: CDR1 MNHNY, CDR2 SVGAGI (reference sequence). V was pared by 6 bases and J by 8 bases, with 10 bases of the junction left unmatched. As DNA, the CDR3 is TGTGCCAGCAGCCTAAGGGGACAGGGAGTGGAAAAACTGTTTTTT. Translating it yields CASSLRGQGVEKLFF.

Note on this clonotype: One base away lies a much larger clone, so this may be a sequencing read error. The chain recombines TRBV7-9 with TRBJ2-1; no definite D call. This CDR3 has 15 amino acids. Germline V CDR1 and CDR2: SEHNR, FQNEAQ (reference sequence). CDR3 amino acids: CASSLAGNSYNKQFF. The CDR3 region has the DNA TGTGCCAGCAGCTTAGCGGGGAACTCCTACAATAAGCAGTTCTTC. The whole variable domain, filled in from reference TRBV7-9 and TRBJ2-1, reads DTGVSQNPRHKITKRGQNVTFRCDPISEHNRLYWYRQTLGQGPEFLTYFQNEAQLEKSRLLSDRFSAERPKGSFSTLEIQRTEQGDSAMYLCASSLAGNSYNKQFFGPGTRLTVL.

The rearrangement uses TRBV5-1 and TRBJ2-3; D may be TRBD2 (6 bases). V shed 0 bases and J shed 0 bases, with 11 bases lying between them. This CDR3 is 16 amino acids long. Germline CDR1 and CDR2: SGHRS and YFSETQ. Here the CDR3 reads CASSLVQRASTDTQYF. The CDR3 bases are TGCGCCAGCAGCTTGGTTCAGCGGGCGAGCACAGATACGCAGTATTTT.